This T cell receptor (beta chain) was captured in a study of blood T cell repertoires in COVID-19. Study at large: Samples representing acute and convalescent COVID-19 were sourced from the United States, Italy and Spain. Sources were T cells, B-cell-depleted T cells, or PBMCs; the material itself was cDNA or gDNA.

J lost 4 bases, V lost 4 bases, and 5 bases had no gene match. CDR3 length: 15 amino acids. The germline gives CDR1 LGHDT, CDR2 YNNKEL (reference sequence). In the authors' methods: It was from reference gene primer amplification that nucleated cell counts were estimated. The repertoire was sequenced with immunoSEQ multiplex PCR; TCRdb's copy has only in-frame clones and lacks some. V and J calls and clone size come straight from that table; D and trimming were deduced from the DNA. The sample shows around 350,000 clones, around 86% of them seen only once. This TCR was recovered from a human donor in a cohort sampled during active COVID-19. Sequencing was done on a sample of peripheral blood. The rearrangement joins TRBV3-1 (or the pseudogene TRBV3-2) to TRBJ2-5, with TRBD2 identical over 11 bases. CDR3: CASSPLAGGRETQYF. CDR3 nucleotides: TGTGCCAGCAGCCCATTAGCGGGGGGGAGAGAGACCCAGTACTTC.